This T cell receptor (beta chain) was found in a study of identical twins (dated by TCRdb to the mid-2010s). Regarding the complete study: TCR alpha and beta repertoires from monozygotic twins, unrelated adults of various ages and cord blood were deep-sequenced to test whether fetal clonotypes persist. Replicate twin experiments were performed at different times using different library preparation protocols to rule out contamination.

General conclusions and limits of the study: Invariant T cells such as MAIT and iNKT could partly confound zero-insertion analyses, though diverse VJ usage argued against this for most clonotypes. Recombination models systematically underestimated out-of-frame TCR alpha sharing in monozygotic twins but agreed with sharing between unrelated individuals. Fewer insertions were carried by abundant cord blood beta clonotypes, a similar but weaker trend appeared in young adult naive repertoires, and no such trend appeared in memory repertoires. A weaker excess of twin sharing was found in beta out-of-frame sequences because the signal-to-noise ratio was lowered by fewer shared sequences. Because the same donors could not be followed over many years, the conclusions relied on cross-sectional statistical analysis. Compared with coincidental sharing between unrelated individuals, out-of-frame TCR alpha sequences shared between twins had an excess of sequences with low generation probability.

This clonotype was recorded at least ten times. The clone's antigen remains unknown. It has no much larger one-base neighbor in the sample; base qualities were not kept. The library was made by 5' RACE. TCRdb records Illumina HiSeq 2000 as the sequencer. Template switching added a universal primer binding site, and the final cDNA carried a unique molecular identifier that allowed TCR cDNA molecules to be counted accurately. First-strand cDNA for TCR alpha and beta chains was synthesized from specific primers in the conserved constant-segment region. To control for contamination, every cDNA library was double barcoded, receiving both a SMART-Mk sample barcode and Illumina barcodes. Two successive PCR steps introduced TruSeq adapter sequences along with Illumina sample barcodes. The Illumina HiSeq platform was used with custom primers to sequence TCR alpha and beta cDNA libraries. In the original analysis: MiGEC processed the raw reads to extract unique molecular identifiers, while MiXCR was used to determine the CDR3 positions. For each individual, recombination models were inferred using an EM algorithm with the repgenHMM and IGoR tools. The analysis of shared clonotypes was done with the tcR package in R, with sharing normalized by the product of cloneset sizes. To study raw recombination free of thymic and clonal selection effects, out-of-frame nonproductive sequences were analyzed. The raw public data were reprocessed by TCRdb itself: fastp quality trimming at Q25, MiXCR clonotype calling, in-frame beta chains only. Entries that share a CDR3 protein sequence are merged under the most common genes and DNA. The V and J calls and clone size are TCRdb's, not the authors'. The sample includes approximately 250,000 distinct CDR3 sequences, with 6.5% observed a single time. In total, the top ten clones hold more than 14% of the sample.

The CDR3 holds 14 amino acids from the cysteine to the phenylalanine. The sequence is cut down to CDR3 DNA, 42 bases in frame from base 1. V and J lose 0 bases and 5 bases, and a span of 12 bases separates them. Reading the germline V gene gives CDR1 SGDLS and CDR2 YYNGEE. Only healthy Caucasian donors were included. Three pairs of female monozygotic twins, all aged roughly 18 to 29 years, were included in the twin cohort. Positive isolation kits from Invitrogen were used to isolate the CD4+ and CD8+ T cell populations. These data also formed part of another study, on T cells expressing NK-cell markers. As the second publication notes: In sorted CD3+CD56+NKG2C+, CD3+CD56+NKG2C- and CD3+CD56-NKG2C+ T-cell subsets from about 8 donors, TCR beta-chain repertoires were profiled. Of the eight sequenced donors, seven were found to be HCMV-seropositive and one was found to be HCMV-seronegative. To restrict sorting to alphabetaTCR-expressing T cells, an anti-gammadeltaTCR antibody was added in several experiments. In 6 or 7 donors, the dominant CD3+CD56+NKG2C+ clonotypes ranked among the top 10 CD8+ clonotypes, making up roughly 1.0-7.5% of CD8+ T cells. Those dominant clonotypes were again the most abundant among CD3+CD56-NKG2C+ cells in a few donors, at about 28.3-65%. Whether the expanded NKG2C-expressing T cell clones were specific for HCMV antigens remained unclear. All eight donors whose samples were sequenced were randomly selected healthy volunteers, three of them men and five women. HCMV-specific IgG was detected in serum with a commercial ELISA kit to determine HCMV serostatus. MIGEC was used to demultiplex reads and group the reads by UMI, and MiTCR was used to assemble and quantify clonotypes. To exclude erroneous sequences, only TCR cDNA sequences supported by at least two reads were retained. The tcR package was used for downstream repertoire analysis, with clonotypes matched between fractions based on CDR3 nucleotide sequence plus V segment. VDJmatch was used to annotate antigen specificity against VDJdb, with one amino acid substitution allowed in CDR3.

The rearranged chain carries TRBV9 and TRBJ2-7, and possibly TRBD1, on 6 matching bases. This sequence was found in a young woman in good health. Sequencing was done on a sample of CD8+ T cells sorted from blood. The CDR3 loop reads CASSVAGAGHEQYF. The nucleotide sequence reads as follows: TGTGCCAGCAGCGTAGCAGGGGCTGGCCACGAGCAGTACTTC.